A selection of T cell receptor beta chains follows, all from one sample in a study of shared clonotypes between healthy human individuals. Clones were read by immunoSEQ multiplex PCR, and TCRdb kept only the in-frame ones, dropping some. Of about 590,000 clones in the sample, less than 97% were seen once. The sequenced sample was naive CD8+ T cells sorted from blood. The receptors were gathered from a woman aged 30 to 39 in good health. Each CDR3 is given with its conserved first and last residue. D genes are given only for firm matches.

j_call: TRBJ1-3; v_call: TRBV27; d_call: .; cdr3_nt: TGTGCCAGCAGCCCGGGGGGCAGGAACTCTGGAAACACCATATATTTT; cdr3_aa: CASSPGGRNSGNTIYF
j_call: TRBJ2-7; v_call: TRBV6-5; d_call: .; cdr3_nt: TGTGCCAGCAGTTATTATGGGGGGAGGAGCTCCTACGAGCAGTACTTC; cdr3_aa: CASSYYGGRSSYEQYF
j_call: TRBJ2-3; v_call: TRBV9; d_call: TRBD2; cdr3_nt: TGTGCCAGCAGCATTGGGACTAGTTTAGATACGCAGTATTTT; cdr3_aa: CASSIGTSLDTQYF
j_call: TRBJ2-7; v_call: TRBV2; d_call: .; cdr3_nt: TGTGCCAGCAGTCAAGACTATCACGAGCAGTACTTC; cdr3_aa: CASSQDYHEQYF
j_call: TRBJ1-5; v_call: TRBV5-1; d_call: .; cdr3_nt: TGCGCCAGCAGCCCGCCTCCGGGTAATCAGCCCCAGCATTTT; cdr3_aa: CASSPPPGNQPQHF
j_call: TRBJ1-2; v_call: TRBV2; d_call: TRBD1; cdr3_nt: TGTGCCAGCAGTATGTCCTCGGGTCAACTCTCTGGACAGGGGGCGACGGACTATGGCTACACCTTC; cdr3_aa: CASSMSSGQLSGQGATDYGYTF
j_call: TRBJ2-5; v_call: TRBV9; d_call: TRBD2; cdr3_nt: TGTGCCAGCAGCCCAAGCTGGGGGGGTGGGAATCGAGAGACCCAGTACTTC; cdr3_aa: CASSPSWGGGNRETQYF
j_call: TRBJ2-2; v_call: TRBV2; d_call: TRBD2; cdr3_nt: TGTGCCAGCAGCGTGACTAGCGACACCGGGGAGCTGTTTTTT; cdr3_aa: CASSVTSDTGELFF
j_call: TRBJ1-2; v_call: TRBV6-5; d_call: TRBD1; cdr3_nt: TGTGCCAGCAGTTACTCGACCGGGACAGGGGCTGGCTACACCTTC; cdr3_aa: CASSYSTGTGAGYTF
j_call: TRBJ2-6; v_call: TRBV28; d_call: TRBD1; cdr3_nt: TGTGCCAGCAGTCCCCGGGACAGCCTTCATAACTCTGGGGCCAACGTCCTGACTTTC; cdr3_aa: CASSPRDSLHNSGANVLTF